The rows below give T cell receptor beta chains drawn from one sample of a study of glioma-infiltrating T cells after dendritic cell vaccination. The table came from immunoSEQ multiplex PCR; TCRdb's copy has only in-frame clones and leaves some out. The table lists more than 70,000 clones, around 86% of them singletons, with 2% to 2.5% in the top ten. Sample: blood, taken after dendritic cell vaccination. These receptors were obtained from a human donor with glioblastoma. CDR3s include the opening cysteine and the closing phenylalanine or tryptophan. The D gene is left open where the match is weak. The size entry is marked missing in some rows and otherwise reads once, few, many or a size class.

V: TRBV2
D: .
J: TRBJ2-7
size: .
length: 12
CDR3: CASRPSSGRQYF
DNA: TGTGCCAGCAGACCGTCCAGCGGAAGGCAGTACTTC

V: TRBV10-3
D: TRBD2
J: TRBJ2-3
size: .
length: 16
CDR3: CAISGGAGGPRDTQYF
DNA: TGTGCCATCAGTGGAGGAGCGGGAGGCCCACGAGATACGCAGTATTTT

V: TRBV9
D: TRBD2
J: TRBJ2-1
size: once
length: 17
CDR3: CASSVRPGLALNNEQFF
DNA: TGTGCCAGCAGCGTCCGCCCGGGACTAGCGCTTAACAATGAGCAGTTCTTC

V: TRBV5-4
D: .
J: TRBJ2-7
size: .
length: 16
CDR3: CASSKGGQGTTYEQYF
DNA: TGTGCCAGCAGCAAAGGAGGGCAGGGTACCACCTACGAGCAGTACTTC

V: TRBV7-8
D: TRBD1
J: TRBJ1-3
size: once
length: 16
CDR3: CASSLADRGSGNTIYF
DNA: TGTGCCAGCAGCTTAGCGGACAGGGGCTCTGGAAACACCATATATTTT

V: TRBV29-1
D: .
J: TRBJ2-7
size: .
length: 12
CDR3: CSVAGPSYEQYF
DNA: TGCAGCGTCGCGGGTCCTTCCTACGAGCAGTACTTC

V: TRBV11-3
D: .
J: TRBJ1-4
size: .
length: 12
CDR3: CASSSRDEKLFF
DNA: TGTGCCAGCAGCTCCAGGGATGAAAAACTGTTTTTT

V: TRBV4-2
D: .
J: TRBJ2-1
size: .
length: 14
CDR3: CASSQEPEDNEQFF
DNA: TGTGCCAGCAGCCAAGAGCCCGAGGACAATGAGCAGTTCTTC

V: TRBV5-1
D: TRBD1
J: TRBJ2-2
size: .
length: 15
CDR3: CASSLGGQGAGELFF
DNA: TGCGCCAGCAGCTTGGGGGGACAGGGGGCCGGGGAGCTGTTTTTT

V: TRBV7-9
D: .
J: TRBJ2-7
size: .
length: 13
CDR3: CASSHRIPYEQYF
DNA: TGTGCCAGCAGTCACAGGATACCCTACGAGCAGTACTTC

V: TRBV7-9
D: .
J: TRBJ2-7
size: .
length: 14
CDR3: CASSLEARGHEQYF
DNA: TGTGCCAGCAGCTTAGAGGCTAGGGGCCACGAGCAGTACTTC

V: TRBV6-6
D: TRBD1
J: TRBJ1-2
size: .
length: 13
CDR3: CASSSYRGHGYTF
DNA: TGTGCCAGCAGTTCCTACAGGGGGCATGGCTACACCTTC

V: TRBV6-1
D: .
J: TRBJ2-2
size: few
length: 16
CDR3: CASSAGLRSDTGELFF
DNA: TGTGCCAGCAGTGCGGGACTCCGGTCGGACACCGGGGAGCTGTTTTTT

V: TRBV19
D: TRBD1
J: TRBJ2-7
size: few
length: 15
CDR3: CASSASLGTGSEQYF
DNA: TGTGCCAGTAGTGCCTCGCTGGGGACAGGGAGCGAGCAGTACTTC

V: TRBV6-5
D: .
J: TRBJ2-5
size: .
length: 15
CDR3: CASMSARGAAETQYF
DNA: TGTGCCAGCATGTCGGCCAGGGGGGCCGCAGAGACCCAGTACTTC

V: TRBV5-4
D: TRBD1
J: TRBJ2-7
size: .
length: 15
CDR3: CASSVGQGVPTEQYF
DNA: TGTGCCAGCAGCGTCGGACAGGGCGTCCCCACCGAGCAGTACTTC

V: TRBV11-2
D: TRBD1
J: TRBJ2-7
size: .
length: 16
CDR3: CASSRRGQRNSYEQYF
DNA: TGTGCCAGCAGCCGAAGGGGGCAGCGTAACTCCTACGAGCAGTACTTC

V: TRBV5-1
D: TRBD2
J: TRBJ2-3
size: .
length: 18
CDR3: CASSLVVGLAPSGDTQYF
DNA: TGCGCCAGCAGCTTGGTTGTGGGACTAGCGCCGAGCGGTGATACGCAGTATTTT

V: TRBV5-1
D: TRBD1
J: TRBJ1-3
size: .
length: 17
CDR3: CARGGRGAVEPGNTIYF
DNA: TGCGCCAGAGGGGGCAGGGGAGCGGTGGAGCCTGGAAACACCATATATTTT

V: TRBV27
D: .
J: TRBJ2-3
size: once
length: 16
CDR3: CASSGYSTLRRDTQYF
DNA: TGTGCCAGCAGTGGTTATTCGACACTTCGTAGGGATACGCAGTATTTT

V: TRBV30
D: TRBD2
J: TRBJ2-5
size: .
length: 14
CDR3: CAWISAGGGETQYF
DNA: TGTGCCTGGATATCGGCGGGAGGAGGAGAGACCCAGTACTTC

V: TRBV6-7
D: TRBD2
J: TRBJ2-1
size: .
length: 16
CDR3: CASSYSTSGGYNEQFF
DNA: TGTGCCAGCAGTTACTCGACTAGCGGGGGTTACAATGAGCAGTTCTTC

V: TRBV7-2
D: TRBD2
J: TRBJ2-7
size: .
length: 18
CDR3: CASSQGGLAGAIGYEQYF
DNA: TGTGCCAGCAGCCAAGGAGGACTAGCGGGAGCGATCGGCTACGAGCAGTACTTC

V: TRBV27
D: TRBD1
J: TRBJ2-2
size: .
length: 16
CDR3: CASSSGTGTNTGELFF
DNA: TGTGCCAGCAGTTCGGGGACAGGGACGAACACCGGGGAGCTGTTTTTT

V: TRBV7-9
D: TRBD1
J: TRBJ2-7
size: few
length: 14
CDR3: CASTLLAGGYEQYF
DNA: TGTGCCAGCACCCTTTTGGCAGGGGGCTACGAGCAGTACTTC

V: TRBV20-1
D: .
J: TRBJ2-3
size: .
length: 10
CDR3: CSAREDTQYF
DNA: TGCAGTGCTAGGGAGGATACGCAGTATTTT

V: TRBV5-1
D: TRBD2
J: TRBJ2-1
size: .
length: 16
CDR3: CASSLPAGGLDNEQFF
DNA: TGCGCCAGCAGCTTGCCAGCGGGGGGACTCGACAATGAGCAGTTCTTC

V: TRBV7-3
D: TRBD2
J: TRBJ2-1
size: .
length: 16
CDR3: CASSIPAGLVSGEQFF
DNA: TGTGCCAGCAGCATACCTGCCGGACTAGTGTCCGGGGAGCAGTTCTTC

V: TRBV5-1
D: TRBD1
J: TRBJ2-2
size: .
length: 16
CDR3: CASSLEGQGSAGELFF
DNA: TGCGCCAGCAGCTTGGAGGGACAGGGATCGGCCGGGGAGCTGTTTTTT

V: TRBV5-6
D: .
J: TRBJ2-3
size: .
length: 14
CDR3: CASFYTASTDTQYF
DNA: TGTGCCAGCTTTTACACAGCAAGCACAGATACGCAGTATTTT

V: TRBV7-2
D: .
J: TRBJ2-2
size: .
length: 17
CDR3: CASSLAEGRTYTGELFF
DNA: TGTGCCAGCAGCTTAGCCGAGGGGAGGACATACACCGGGGAGCTGTTTTTT

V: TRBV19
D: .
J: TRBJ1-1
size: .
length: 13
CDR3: CASSIRQLGSAFF
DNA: TGTGCCAGTAGTATTCGACAGCTGGGTTCAGCTTTCTTT

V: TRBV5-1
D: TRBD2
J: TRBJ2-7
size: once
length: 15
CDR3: CASSPSGGNYYEQYF
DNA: TGCGCCAGCAGCCCTAGCGGGGGGAACTACTACGAGCAGTACTTC

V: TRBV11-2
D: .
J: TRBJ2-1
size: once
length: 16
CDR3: CASSTRWGGPGNEQFF
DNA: TGTGCCAGCAGCACCAGATGGGGGGGCCCAGGGAATGAGCAGTTCTTC

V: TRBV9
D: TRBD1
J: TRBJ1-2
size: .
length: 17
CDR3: CASSPQGQGAVVYGYTF
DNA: TGTGCCAGCAGCCCCCAGGGACAGGGGGCCGTGGTTTATGGCTACACCTTC

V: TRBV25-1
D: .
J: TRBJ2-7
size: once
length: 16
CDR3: CASSTDLGGAPREQYF
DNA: TGTGCCAGCAGTACGGATCTAGGAGGGGCTCCCAGAGAGCAGTACTTC

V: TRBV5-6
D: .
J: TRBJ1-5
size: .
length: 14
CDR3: CASSLGGPNQPQHF
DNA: TGTGCCAGCAGCTTGGGCGGCCCCAATCAGCCCCAGCATTTT

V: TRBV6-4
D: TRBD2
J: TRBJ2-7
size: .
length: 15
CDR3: CASSVLAGGPREQYF
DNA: TGTGCCAGCAGTGTACTAGCGGGGGGGCCACGCGAGCAGTACTTC

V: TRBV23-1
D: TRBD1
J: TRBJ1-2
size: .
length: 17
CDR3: CASSHPGTALWGYGYTF
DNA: TGCGCCAGCAGTCATCCCGGGACAGCTCTCTGGGGCTATGGCTACACCTTC

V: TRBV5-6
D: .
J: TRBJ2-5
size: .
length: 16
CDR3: CASSHSVTGLGETQYF
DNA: TGTGCCAGCAGCCACTCCGTAACAGGCCTTGGGGAGACCCAGTACTTC

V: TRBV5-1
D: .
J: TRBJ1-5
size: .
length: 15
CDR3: CASSLEGQGRQPQHF
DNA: TGCGCCAGCAGCTTGGAGGGGCAGGGGCGACAGCCCCAGCATTTT

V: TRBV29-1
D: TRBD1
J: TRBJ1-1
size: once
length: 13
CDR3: CSADRERYTEAFF
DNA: TGCAGCGCCGACAGGGAAAGGTACACTGAAGCTTTCTTT

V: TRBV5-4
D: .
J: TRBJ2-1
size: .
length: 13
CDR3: CASSLVSSNEQFF
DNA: TGTGCCAGCAGCTTGGTGTCTAGCAATGAGCAGTTCTTC

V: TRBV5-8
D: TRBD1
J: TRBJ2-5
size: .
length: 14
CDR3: CASSPGTEALEQYF
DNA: TGTGCCAGCAGCCCCGGGACAGAAGCTTTGGAGCAGTACTTC

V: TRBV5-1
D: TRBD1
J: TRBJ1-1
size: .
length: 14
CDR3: CASSRLGQAGEAFF
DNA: TGCGCCAGCAGCCGCCTGGGACAGGCAGGTGAAGCTTTCTTT

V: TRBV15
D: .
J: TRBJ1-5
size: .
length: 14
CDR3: CATSRDGADQPQHF
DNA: TGTGCCACCAGCAGAGATGGGGCGGATCAGCCCCAGCATTTT

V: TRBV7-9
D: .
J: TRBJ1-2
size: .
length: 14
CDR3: CASSPGGTDYGYTF
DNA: TGTGCCAGCAGCCCCGGAGGGACGGACTATGGCTACACCTTC

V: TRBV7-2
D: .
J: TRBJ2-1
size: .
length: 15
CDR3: CASSPRSDNYNEQFF
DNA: TGTGCCAGCAGCCCCCGCTCGGACAACTACAATGAGCAGTTCTTC

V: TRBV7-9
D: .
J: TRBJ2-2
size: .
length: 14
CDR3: CASSFSVNTGELFF
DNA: TGTGCCAGCAGCTTTTCCGTAAACACCGGGGAGCTGTTTTTT

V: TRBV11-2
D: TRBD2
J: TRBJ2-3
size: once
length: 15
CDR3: CASSSRGTNTDTQYF
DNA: TGTGCCAGCAGCTCCCGAGGGACTAACACAGATACGCAGTATTTT

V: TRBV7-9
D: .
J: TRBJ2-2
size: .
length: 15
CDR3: CASSYLRLNTGELFF
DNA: TGTGCCAGCAGCTATTTGCGCCTTAACACCGGGGAGCTGTTTTTT

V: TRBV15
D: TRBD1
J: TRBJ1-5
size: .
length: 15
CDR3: CATSSQGQANQPQHF
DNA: TGTGCCACCAGCAGTCAGGGACAGGCAAATCAGCCCCAGCATTTT

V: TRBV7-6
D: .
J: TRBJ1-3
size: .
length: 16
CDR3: CASSLATTGSGNTIYF
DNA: TGTGCCAGCAGCTTAGCAACAACGGGGTCTGGAAACACCATATATTTT

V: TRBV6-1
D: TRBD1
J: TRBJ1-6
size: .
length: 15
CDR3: CASSDGQGDNSPLHF
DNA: TGTGCCAGCAGTGATGGACAGGGAGATAATTCACCCCTCCACTTT

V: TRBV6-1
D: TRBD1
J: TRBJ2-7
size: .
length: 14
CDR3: CASSDTGGMYEQYF
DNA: TGTGCCAGCAGTGACACAGGGGGAATGTACGAGCAGTACTTC